Sequencing of this TCR beta chain was carried out in a study of shared clonotypes between healthy human individuals. This clone was picked up a small number of times. The table came from immunoSEQ multiplex PCR; TCRdb's copy has only in-frame clones and leaves some out. The data contain about 2.1 million clones, 93% of them seen just once; the ten biggest clones take up approximately 1.7%. CD8 cells regarded as naive lacked CD45RO, were positively chosen for CCR7, and omitted terminally differentiated effector memory CD45RA+ cells. The sample was naive CD8+ T cells from PBMCs. This sequence was found in a man aged 18 to 29 in good health. Some clones in this sample may be carry-over from other donors' samples.

Here the CDR3 reads CASSETGELNQPQHF. The CDR3 coding sequence is TGTGCCAGCAGCGAGACAGGGGAGTTGAATCAGCCCCAGCATTTT. The chain has TRBV9 and TRBJ1-5; 8 nucleotides line up with TRBD1. The CDR3 spans 15 residues. Germline V gene sequence: CDR1 SGDLS, CDR2 YYNGEE. V shed 3 bases and J 4 bases; nucleotides not matched to a gene: 6.